This T cell receptor (beta chain) was sequenced for a study of cytomegalovirus exposure and HLA in healthy donors. Study conclusions and caveats: Earlier findings revealed that most TCR beta V segments proved productive either about 90% or about 30% of the time. The authors confirmed in vitro that a few CMV-associated chains were specific for CMV antigens.

PCR primers comprised 60 Vbeta and 13 Jbeta primers. Assay: immunoSEQ multiplex PCR; the TCRdb copy retains only in-frame clones and omits some. Listed are 100,000 to 150,000 clones; about 1.6% falls within the top ten. Concerning this clone itself: Its antigen is currently unknown.

V was cut by 3 bases and J by 4 bases, with 16 bases left in between. Per germline, CDR1 LGHNA and CDR2 YNFKEQ. The CDR3 loop spans 16 amino acids. Sequencing input: PBMCs. The V gene is TRBV4-2, the J gene TRBJ2-4; a weak D match, TRBD1 (6 bases). The receptor comes from a woman aged 40 to 50 in good health and CMV-seronegative. The CDR3 sequence is CASSQDLRTVKNIQYF. The CDR3 DNA follows: TGTGCCAGCAGCCAGGACCTGAGGACAGTGAAAAACATTCAGTACTTC.